The subject of this entry is one T cell receptor (beta chain). Germline V lookup: CDR1 SGHDT, CDR2 YYEEEE. Trimming removed 0 bases at V and 2 bases at J, with 8 bases between. The CDR3 sequence is 14 residues long. This table comes from immunoSEQ multiplex PCR, and its TCRdb copy is limited to in-frame clones, with some not included. The sample has 200,000 to 250,000 clones; around 88% are singletons. The data belong to a study of blood T cell repertoires in COVID-19. Study context: Samples taken during acute and convalescent COVID-19 were collected in the United States, Italy and Spain. PBMCs, B-cell-depleted T cells, or T cells provided the cDNA or gDNA that made up the material.

Participants were aged about 18 to 100 years from about two dozen US areas. Sequenced sample: PBMCs or T cells enriched from blood (not recorded which). This chain uses TRBV5-6 with TRBJ1-2, with D tentatively TRBD1 (5 bases). The TCR originated in a woman between 45 and 65 years old with acute COVID-19. This CDR3 is CASSLDRMNYGYTF. CDR3 in DNA: TGTGCCAGCAGCTTGGACAGGATGAACTATGGCTACACCTTC.